The rows below give T cell receptor beta chains drawn from one sample of a study of T cell clones after liver transplantation. Repertoires were generated with immunoSEQ multiplex PCR, while TCRdb's copy carries only in-frame clones and drops some. The sample contains 49,000 or so clones, approximately 71% of which appear only once. Sequencing used CD4+ T cells from blood, obtained around 54 months after liver transplant. The receptor set was obtained from a human patient who received a liver transplant. Some T cells may trace back to the graft donor. The CDR3 runs from the conserved cysteine through the conserved F or W. The D gene is left open where the match is weak. Clone size, where shown, is once, few, many, or a class for clones that have expanded.

CDR3nt,CDR3aa,j_gene,v_gene,abundance,d_gene
TGTGCCACGCGGGACAGCACCTACAATGAGCAGTTCTTC,CATRDSTYNEQFF,TRBJ2-1,TRBV12-1,NA,NA
TGTGCCAGCAGCTTACATCCCGGACAGGGGTGGAAGTTTGAGCAGTTCTTC,CASSLHPGQGWKFEQFF,TRBJ2-1,TRBV11-1,NA,TRBD1
TGTGCCAGCAGTGAATATGGGGAGGGCTATGGCTACACCTTC,CASSEYGEGYGYTF,TRBJ1-2,TRBV25-1,NA,NA
TGTGCCAGCAGCCCCACAGGGGGCCTCACTGAAGCTTTCTTT,CASSPTGGLTEAFF,TRBJ1-1,TRBV9,NA,TRBD1
TGTGCCAGCAGCTTAGACGGGGCAGGGACCGGGGAGCTGTTTTTT,CASSLDGAGTGELFF,TRBJ2-2,TRBV7-8,NA,NA
TGTGCCAGCAGCAAACGGCCGAGGACTGAACAGACCGAAGCTTTCTTT,CASSKRPRTEQTEAFF,TRBJ1-1,TRBV21-1,NA,NA
TGTGCCACGACAGGGACGGAGACCCAGTACTTC,CATTGTETQYF,TRBJ2-5,TRBV19,NA,TRBD1
TGTGCCAGCAGCTTGGGACTCGCCGGGCAGGGCCGCTACGAGCAGTACTTC,CASSLGLAGQGRYEQYF,TRBJ2-7,TRBV13,once,NA
TGTGCCAGCAGCCCGACCCCAGGGAAGACTGGAAACACCATATATTTT,CASSPTPGKTGNTIYF,TRBJ1-3,TRBV5-4,NA,NA
TGTGCCAGCAGCCAGGAGGGGACTAGCGGGGGGACGAACATTCAGTACTTC,CASSQEGTSGGTNIQYF,TRBJ2-4,TRBV4-2,NA,TRBD2
TGTGCCAGCAGTAAGGACAGCTCTGGGGCCAACGTCCTGACTTTC,CASSKDSSGANVLTF,TRBJ2-6,TRBV28,NA,NA
TGTGCCAGCAGCCCCCAGGCGGCAGCTGGAAACACCATATATTTT,CASSPQAAAGNTIYF,TRBJ1-3,TRBV7-2,NA,NA
TGTGCCAGCAGCCAAACGACTGACAATGAGCAGTTCTTC,CASSQTTDNEQFF,TRBJ2-1,TRBV4-2,NA,NA
TGTGCCAGCTCGAAGCATGGCAGTCAGACTGGAAACACCATATATTTT,CASSKHGSQTGNTIYF,TRBJ1-3,TRBV6-6,NA,NA
TGTGCCAGCAGCTCGACAGGGAGAGAAGCTTTCTTT,CASSSTGREAFF,TRBJ1-1,TRBV7-9,few,TRBD1
TGTGCCAGCAGTTCCACAGGGAATAATTCACCCCTCCACTTT,CASSSTGNNSPLHF,TRBJ1-6,TRBV6-6,NA,NA
TGTGCCAGCAGCGTAGGAATGACAGGGGGCTATGAAAAACTGTTTTTT,CASSVGMTGGYEKLFF,TRBJ1-4,TRBV9,NA,TRBD1
TGTGCCAGCAGCTCGGACAGGGTATATGAAAAACTGTTTTTT,CASSSDRVYEKLFF,TRBJ1-4,TRBV5-5,NA,TRBD1
TGTGCCAGCAGTGTAGGGTCGGGGAACTATGGCTACACCTTC,CASSVGSGNYGYTF,TRBJ1-2,TRBV6-4,once,NA
TGTGCCACCAGCAGAGAGTACGACAAGGGGGCTGCTAATGAAAAACTGTTTTTT,CATSREYDKGAANEKLFF,TRBJ1-4,TRBV15,NA,TRBD1
TGTGCCAGCAGACCCCTGAGCTCCTATAATTCACCCCTCCACTTT,CASRPLSSYNSPLHF,TRBJ1-6,TRBV2,NA,NA
TGTGCCAGCTCACCACAGGAGCTCACTGAAGCTTTCTTT,CASSPQELTEAFF,TRBJ1-1,TRBV18,few,NA
TGTGCCAGCAGTTTGGCTTGGGAGACCCAGTACTTC,CASSLAWETQYF,TRBJ2-5,TRBV28,NA,NA
TGTGCCAGCAGTGGCACAAATGAAAAACTGTTTTTT,CASSGTNEKLFF,TRBJ1-4,TRBV2,NA,NA
TGTGCCAGCAGCCCAGGGACAGGCCGAAATGAAAAACTGTTTTTT,CASSPGTGRNEKLFF,TRBJ1-4,TRBV11-3,NA,TRBD1
TGTGCCACCAATACAGGGCTTAATAATTCACCCCTCCACTTT,CATNTGLNNSPLHF,TRBJ1-6,TRBV28,few,NA
TGTGCCAGCAGCTTAGAAAGAGGCCCACTCTACGAGCAGTACTTC,CASSLERGPLYEQYF,TRBJ2-7,TRBV7-2,once,NA
TGTGCCTGGAGTGTACAACGGGGTGCTTATCAGCCCCAGCATTTT,CAWSVQRGAYQPQHF,TRBJ1-5,TRBV30,NA,NA
TGCGCCAGCAGTGAGTCCCGAGGGGGGGGGCCCCAGCATTTT,CASSESRGGGPQHF,TRBJ1-5,TRBV10-2,NA,NA
TGTGCCAGCGGGATTTGGGCCTTGAATTCACCCCTCCACTTT,CASGIWALNSPLHF,TRBJ1-6,TRBV11-2,NA,NA
TGTGCCAGCCTCAGGGGATACGGGGCCAACGTCCTGACTTTC,CASLRGYGANVLTF,TRBJ2-6,TRBV7-2,NA,NA
TGTGCCAGCAGCTCCGCCGGACAGGGGGCCTACGAGCAGTACTTC,CASSSAGQGAYEQYF,TRBJ2-7,TRBV7-2,NA,TRBD1
TGCGCCAGCAGCTCCTCGACACGGGCGAGGCCCCAGCATTTT,CASSSSTRARPQHF,TRBJ1-5,TRBV4-1,NA,NA
TGTGCCAGCAGCTTATCGGCTAGCGGGGCAGATACGCAGTATTTT,CASSLSASGADTQYF,TRBJ2-3,TRBV7-3,NA,TRBD2
TGTGCCAGCAGCTCCGGACTAGCGGGGGGTTACGAGCAGTACTTC,CASSSGLAGGYEQYF,TRBJ2-7,TRBV5-4,NA,TRBD2